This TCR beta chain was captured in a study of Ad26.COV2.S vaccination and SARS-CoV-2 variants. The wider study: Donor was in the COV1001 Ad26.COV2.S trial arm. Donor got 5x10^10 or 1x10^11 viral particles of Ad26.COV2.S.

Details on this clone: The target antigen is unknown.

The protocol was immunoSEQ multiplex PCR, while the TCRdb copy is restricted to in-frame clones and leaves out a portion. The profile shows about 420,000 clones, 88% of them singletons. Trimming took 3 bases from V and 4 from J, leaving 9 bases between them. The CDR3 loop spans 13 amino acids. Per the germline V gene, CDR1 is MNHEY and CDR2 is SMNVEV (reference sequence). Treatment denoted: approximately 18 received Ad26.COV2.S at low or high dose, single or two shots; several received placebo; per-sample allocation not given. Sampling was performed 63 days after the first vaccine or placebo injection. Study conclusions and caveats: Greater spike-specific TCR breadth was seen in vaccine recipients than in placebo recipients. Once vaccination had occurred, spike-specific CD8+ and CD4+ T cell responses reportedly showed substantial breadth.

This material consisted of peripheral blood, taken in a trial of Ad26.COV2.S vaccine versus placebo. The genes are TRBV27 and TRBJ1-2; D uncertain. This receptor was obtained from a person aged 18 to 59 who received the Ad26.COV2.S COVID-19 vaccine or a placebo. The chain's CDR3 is CASSLSSRYGYTF. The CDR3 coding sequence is TGTGCCAGCAGTTTGTCCTCGCGCTATGGCTACACCTTC.